The entry that follows covers one T cell receptor beta chain sequence. Its antigen is not known. The sample belongs to a study of cytomegalovirus exposure and HLA in healthy donors. PCR employed 60 Vbeta and 13 Jbeta primers. Assay: immunoSEQ multiplex PCR; the TCRdb copy retains only in-frame clones and omits some. Of fewer than 150,000 clones in the sample, roughly 77% were seen once. Trimming took 2 bases from V and 6 from J, leaving 8 bases between them. This CDR3 comprises 13 residues. The germline CDR1 and CDR2 sequences are SNHLY and FYNNEI. Study-wide results and limits: Across all donors, roughly uniform sequencing depth was an assumption of the presence/absence analyses. Common viral pathogens (according to a later analysis) appeared linked to several of the most significant clusters. Rarity held for most TCR sequences, but there were some public TCRs that occurred in many donors.

V gene TRBV2 combines with J gene TRBJ2-1, with D maybe TRBD1 (5 bases). Sequenced: PBMCs. This TCR was recovered from a man aged 45-65 years in good health and CMV-seropositive. The CDR3 nucleotides read TGTGCCAGCAGTGAAAATGGGGCCAATGAGCAGTTCTTC. It is translated as CASSENGANEQFF.